The 18 T cell receptor beta chains below all came from one sample that was sequenced in a study of blood T cells in healthy people across ages. With a J-beta primer mix and a sample-barcoded 5' primer, a second PCR ran about 6 to 11 cycles. TCRdb fed the 5' RACE reads into MiXCR, producing one record per CDR3 protein. In the table there are roughly 650,000 distinct CDR3 sequences, roughly 30% of which are singletons. The sequenced material came from blood. All receptors derive from a woman older than 75 in good health.

This clonotype has at least ten counts. The chain carries TRBV7-2 and TRBJ2-7; 9 bases agree with TRBD1. The V gene's germline CDR1 is SGHTA and CDR2 FQGNSA. V was pared by 5 bases and J by 6 bases, with 11 bases of the junction left unmatched. The CDR3 has 15 amino acids. CDR3 bases: TGTGCCAGCAGCGACACAGGGGGCGTTTTTTCCGAGCAGTACTTC. Translated, it gives CASSDTGGVFSEQYF.

This clonotype has at least ten counts. A junction end diverges from the germline sequence, so it may reflect a read error. This chain joins TRBV7-7 and TRBJ2-7, with 9 nucleotides matching TRBD1. CDR1 is SSHAT, CDR2 FNYEAQ, per germline (reference sequence). The CDR3 loop spans 15 amino acids. CDR3 region: CASSVDRGFSYEQYF. For the CDR3, the DNA is TGTGCTAGCAGCGTCGACAGGGGGTTCTCATACGAGCAGTACTTC.

The CDR3 coding sequence is TGTGCCAGCAGGCCATCCCGGTTAGCGGGCCCAAGCACAGATACGCAGTATTTT. Protein product: CASRPSRLAGPSTDTQYF. The V gene is TRBV12-3 or TRBV12-4, the J gene TRBJ2-3, with 7 bases aligning to TRBD2. The ends lost 6 bases at V and 0 bases at J; junction bases unmatched: 15. This CDR3 is 18 amino acids long.

This clonotype was detected ten times or more. The chain employs TRBV5-1 and TRBJ2-1; tentatively, D is TRBD1 (5 bases). Germline loops: CDR1 SGHRS, CDR2 YFSETQ. The CDR3 length is 20 residues. Between the trimmed V and J ends, which lost 0 bases and 0 bases, there was a span of 22 bases. The CDR3 spells CASSLEGGPSGISSYNEQFF. CDR3 sequence (DNA): TGCGCCAGCAGCTTGGAGGGCGGACCATCAGGGATTAGCTCCTACAATGAGCAGTTCTTC. Using reference TRBV5-1 and TRBJ2-1 for the parts outside the CDR3, the full variable domain is KAGVTQTPRYLIKTRGQQVTLSCSPISGHRSVSWYQQTPGQGLQFLFEYFSETQRNKGNFPGRFSGRQFSNSRSEMNVSTLELGDSALYLCASSLEGGPSGISSYNEQFFGPGTRLTVL.

J is TRBJ1-5 and V is TRBV29-1; D remains ambiguous. The V end was cut by 7 bases, the J end by 0 bases, with 13 bases between. This CDR3 contains 14 residues. CDR1 and CDR2 from the germline V gene are SQVTM and ANQGSEA. CDR3 nucleotide sequence: TGCAGCGGCCCAAGAAAGGATAGCAATCAGCCCCAGCATTTT. This encodes CSGPRKDSNQPQHF.

Many counts were recorded for this clonotype. The chain is built from TRBV29-1 and TRBJ1-2; D is undetermined. The CDR3 totals 12 residues. V lost 4 bases, J lost 5 bases, and 11 bases lay in between. CDR1 SQVTM and CDR2 ANQGSEA come from the germline V gene. The CDR3 DNA is TGCAGCGTTGTGGTGTCGGCTTATGGCTACACCTTC. As protein: CSVVVSAYGYTF.

This clonotype was found many times. The chain recombines TRBV4-1 with TRBJ1-1, with D possibly matching TRBD1 (6 bases). Germline-derived CDR1 and CDR2 are MGHRA and YSYEKL. The CDR3 totals 16 residues. V was clipped by 1 base and J by 1 base, with 13 bases between them. The CDR3 DNA reads TGCGCCAGCAGCCAAGGGGCTGCAGGGGAGAACACTGAAGCTTTCTTT. Residues: CASSQGAAGENTEAFF.

This clonotype was counted at least ten times. This sequence joins TRBV9 and TRBJ2-1; the match to TRBD2 covers 13 bases. The germline gives CDR1 SGDLS, CDR2 YYNGEE. Losses at the gene ends were 4 bases for V and 4 bases for J; bases not matched to a gene: 5. CDR3 length: 16 amino acids. The CDR3 nucleotides are TGTGCCAGCAGCCCAAAGGGACTAGCGGGGTACAATGAGCAGTTCTTC. It is translated as CASSPKGLAGYNEQFF.

The chain is built from TRBV5-1 and TRBJ1-2; 7 positions match TRBD1. The germline gives CDR1 SGHRS, CDR2 YFSETQ. J lost 7 bases, V lost 6 bases, and 9 bases had no gene match. The CDR3 length is 13 residues. The chain's CDR3 is CASNRDRGTGYTF. Here the CDR3 DNA reads TGCGCCAGCAATAGGGACAGAGGCACTGGCTACACCTTC.

As regards this clonotype: Just one base apart from a much larger clone, this may be a read error. V and J are TRBV20-1 and TRBJ2-7; 7 bases are a match to TRBD1. This CDR3 comprises 12 residues. Germline V gene data show CDR1 as DFQATT and CDR2 as SNEGSKA (reference sequence). CDR3 amino acids: CRASTGSREQYF. In DNA, the CDR3 is TGCAGGGCTTCGACAGGGTCCCGGGAGCAGTACTTC.

For this clonotype: A read error is possible here, since a much larger clone lies one base away. The V call is TRBV7-2, the J call TRBJ2-7, with TRBD2 matching 12 bases. V lost 7 bases to trimming and J lost 6 bases; unmatched junction nucleotides: 7. The CDR3 spans 14 residues. From germline, CDR1 is SGHTA and CDR2 FQGNSA. CDR3 DNA sequence: TGTGCCAGCAAGACTAGCGGGGGAGGATGCGAGCAGTACTTC. Its translation is CASKTSGGGCEQYF.

Turning to this clonotype: Germline is not matched at one junction end, which may reflect a read error. This chain uses TRBV9 with TRBJ1-5; possible D gene TRBD1, 6 bases. This CDR3 is 15 amino acids long. The germline V gene has CDR1 SGDLS and CDR2 YYNGEE. The CDR3 reads CTSSVGDNSNQPQHF. The CDR3 DNA follows: TGTACCAGCAGCGTAGGGGACAATAGCAATCAGCCCCAGCATTTT.

In its sample, this clonotype was seen once. The germline gene is not matched at one end of the junction; a read error may be the cause. The V gene is TRBV7-7, the J gene TRBJ2-3, with unresolved D. From germline, CDR1 is SSHAT and CDR2 FNYEAQ (reference sequence). CDR3 length: 15 amino acids. Written as DNA, the CDR3 is TGTGCTAGCAGCTTACGGTCCGAGTCCACAGATACGCAGTATTTT. Its protein product is CASSLRSESTDTQYF.

This clonotype was counted a few times. V is TRBV4-1 and J is TRBJ2-5, with no clear D. The length of the CDR3 is 15 residues. The V gene lost 1 base and the J gene lost 11 bases, with 20 bases spanning the gap. Per germline, CDR1 MGHRA and CDR2 YSYEKL. The CDR3 is CASSQVGGPNNEQYF. The CDR3, as DNA: TGCGCCAGCAGCCAAGTCGGCGGACCGAACAATGAGCAGTACTTC.

This clonotype was found once. A much larger clone sits a single nucleotide away, making a read error possible. The genes are TRBV6-1 and TRBJ2-3; tentatively, D is TRBD1 (6 bases). The germline V gene encodes CDR1 MNHNS and CDR2 SASEGT. This CDR3 region has 13 residues. CDR3 sequence: CASSDDRTDTRYF. The CDR3 region has the DNA TGTGCCAGCAGTGATGACAGGACAGATACGCGGTATTTT.

This clonotype was seen repeatedly, ten times or more. CDR3 sequence (DNA): TGCAGTGCTACCGACAGGTTCTACTATGGCTACACCTTC. Translation gives CSATDRFYYGYTF. The gene calls are TRBV20-1 and TRBJ1-2; weak D call: TRBD1 (6 bases). Germline CDR1 is DFQATT and CDR2 is SNEGSKA (reference sequence). V lost 4 bases and J 3 bases, leaving 12 bases between the germline ends. CDR3 length: 13 residues.

Many counts were recorded for this clonotype. The chain couples TRBV20-1 to TRBJ2-3; no firm D call. V shed 3 bases and J shed 3 bases, with 10 bases lying between them. The CDR3 is made up of 13 amino acids. Germline V gene lookup returns CDR1 DFQATT and CDR2 SNEGSKA (reference sequence). CDR3 sequence (DNA): TGCAGTGCTAGTAATGGTATAACAGATACGCAGTATTTT. This gives the protein CSASNGITDTQYF.

This clonotype showed up just once. This chain links TRBV14 with TRBJ1-3; maybe TRBD1 (5 bases). The length of the CDR3 is 16 residues. V gave up 1 base and J gave up 0 bases, with 10 bases separating them. Germline lookup yields CDR1 SGHDN and CDR2 FVKESK. The chain's CDR3 is CASSQVGPRSGNTIYF. The CDR3 DNA follows: TGTGCCAGCAGCCAAGTGGGACCCCGCTCTGGAAACACCATATATTTT.